This record looks at one T cell receptor (beta chain) sequence and its context. The target of this receptor is not known. Base qualities were left out, and no much larger clone turns up one base away. The source of the sample is a study of CD4 T cells in relation to SARS-CoV-2 and coronaviruses (dated by TCRdb to 2020 to 2022). Concerning the study at large: In the ViraFEST assay, PBMCs were cultured with antigen for about eleven days, after which TCR beta CDR3s were sequenced to identify antigen-specific clonal expansions. The approximately 12 convalescent patients included 8 males and 4 females; two subjects were Hispanic. Patient-derived lymphoblastoid cell lines were used to map the HLA restriction of shared crossreactive spike epitopes. The Adaptive Biotechnologies TCR-sequencing kit was used for samples from a few pre-COVID donors and for the naive versus memory experiments, whereas the other data were Illumina-based. A median age of roughly 35 years, with a range of about 20 to 75 years, was recorded for the full convalescent cohort of 12 to 13 patients. At the level of individual TCR clonotypes, the study evaluated whether memory CD4+ T cells crossreact between the spike proteins of SARS-CoV-2 and those of common cold coronaviruses. For other donors in the study, expansion assays were sequenced with a different, Illumina-based TCR-beta assay. Points the paper makes about the study in general: Significantly weaker SARS-CoV-2-driven expansion was shown by crossreactive clones than by monoreactive clones, consistent with antigenic imprinting. In about 60% of donors, memory CD4+ clonotypes turned up that crossrecognized SARS-CoV-2 and at least one common cold coronavirus spike. Because the crossreactivity analysis focused on spike protein, crossreactivity against other viral proteins was not assessed. Because no donor provided both pre-pandemic and post-infection samples, tracing the source of pre-existing responses was limited. The study was constrained by small numbers of patients and of tested TCRs. Sequencing naive versus memory cells indicated that the assay picks up memory recall responses, not primary responses primed during culture.

The CDR3 covers 12 residues, taking in both the cysteine and the phenylalanine. The CDR3 DNA has 36 bases and is translated from base 1. In the germline V gene, CDR1 corresponds to KGHSH and CDR2 to LQKENI. The V and J ends are trimmed by 3 bases and 4 bases, leaving 3 bases between them. Naive and memory CD4+ T cells were separated from cryopreserved PBMCs through CD4 enrichment, which was followed by EasySep naive CD4+ T cell enrichment. Sorted naive or memory CD4+ T cells (around 9.4 x 10^4) were grown at a 1:1 ratio with T cell-depleted PBMCs and CEF peptides for 9 to 11 days. In general, triplicate replicate wells were used for every peptide culture condition. Ficoll-Paque PLUS gradient centrifugation was used to isolate PBMCs from either whole blood or leukapheresis product. The PBMCs went either fresh into the expansion assay or into cryopreservation at -140 degrees C. The QIAamp Micro DNA Kit was used to extract genomic DNA from the CD4+ T cells.

CEF-cultured naive and memory CD4+ T cell DNA received survey-level immunoSEQ TCR-beta sequencing. The original pipeline was this. Preprocessing removed nonproductive sequences and CDR3s not starting with C, not ending with F or W, or shorter than 7 amino acids. Antigen-specific clonotypes were called with the MANAFEST web app, based on expansion relative to reference and other culture wells. To be counted as positive, a clone had to show significant expansion compared with the reference culture, at an FDR below 0.05, in 2 of 3 replicate wells. To be called positive, a clone also had to show significant expansion compared with every other tandem well and an odds ratio greater than 5. Cultured and uncultured naive and memory CD4+ repertoires were searched for CDR3s previously identified as spike- and CEF-reactive. Pairwise Levenshtein distance, computed with the stringdist R package after three terminal residues were trimmed from each end, was used as the measure of CDR3 homology. Held by TCRdb, this immuneACCESS table contains in-frame sequences only and omits some clones. Under half of the omission traces to an unresolved V gene where checked; the cause of the rest is unknown. V, J and clone size reflect that table, while D and trimming were determined from the DNA. The sample yields around 41,000 clones; 84% were counted once. The leading ten clones occupy 1% to 1.5% of the sample.

Sequencing was carried out using naive CD4+ T cells from PBMCs, cultured in vitro. This specimen's cell subset or site label, interpreted: naive CD4+ T cells isolated by negative enrichment. The origin of this receptor is an adult with COVID-19. Recombination joined TRBV18 with TRBJ1-4, with the identity of the D gene unclear. The CDR3 loop reads CASSPSNEKLFF. The sequence in DNA is TGTGCCAGCTCACCGAGTAATGAAAAACTGTTTTTT.